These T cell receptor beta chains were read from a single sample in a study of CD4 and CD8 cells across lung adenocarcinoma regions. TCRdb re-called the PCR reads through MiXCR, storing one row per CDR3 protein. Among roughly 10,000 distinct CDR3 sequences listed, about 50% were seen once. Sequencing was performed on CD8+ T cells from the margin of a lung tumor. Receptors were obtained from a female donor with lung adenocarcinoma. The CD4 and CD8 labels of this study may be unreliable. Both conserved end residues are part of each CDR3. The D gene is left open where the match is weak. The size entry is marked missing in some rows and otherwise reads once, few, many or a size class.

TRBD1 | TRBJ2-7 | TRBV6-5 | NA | CASSYSGQAGSYEQYF | TGTGCCAGCAGTTACTCAGGACAGGCCGGATCCTACGAGCAGTACTTC
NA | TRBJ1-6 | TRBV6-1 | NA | CASRQGRDNSPLHF | TGTGCCAGCAGACAAGGACGGGATAATTCACCCCTCCACTTT
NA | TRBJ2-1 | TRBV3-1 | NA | CASSQKAVYNEQFF | TGTGCCAGCAGCCAAAAAGCGGTCTACAATGAGCAGTTCTTC
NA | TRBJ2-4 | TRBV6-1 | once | CAGGGGGGAQEIQYF | TGTGCCGGGGGTGGTGGGGGCGGTGCCCAAGAGATTCAGTACTTC
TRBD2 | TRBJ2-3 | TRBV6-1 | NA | CASRGGRAKGTQYF | TGTGCCAGCAGGGGCGGGAGGGCCAAAGGTACGCAGTATTTC
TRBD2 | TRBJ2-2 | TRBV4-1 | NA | CASSQGRTSDYTGELFF | TGCGCCAGCAGCCAAGGTCGGACTAGCGATTACACCGGGGAGCTGTTTTTT
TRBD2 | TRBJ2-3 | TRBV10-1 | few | CASSDTSGGTDTQYF | TGCGCCAGCAGTGATACTAGCGGGGGTACAGATACGCAGTATTTT
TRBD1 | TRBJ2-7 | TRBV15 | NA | CATSRAGTGNEQYF | TGTGCCACCAGCAGAGCCGGGACAGGGAACGAGCAGTACTTC
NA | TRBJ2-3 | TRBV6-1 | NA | CASKAAMAATDTQYF | TGTGCCAGCAAAGCGGCTATGGCGGCCACAGATACGCAGTATTTC
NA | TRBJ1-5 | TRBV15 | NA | CATAQGGDHQPQHF | TGTGCCACCGCCCAGGGAGGGGACCATCAGCCCCAGCATTTT
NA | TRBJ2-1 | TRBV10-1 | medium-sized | CASSVDQVGNEQFF | TGCGCCAGCAGTGTTGATCAAGTGGGCAATGAGCAGTTCTTC
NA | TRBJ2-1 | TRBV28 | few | CASSPPGYEQFF | TGTGCCAGCAGCCCCCCGGGCTACGAGCAGTTCTTC
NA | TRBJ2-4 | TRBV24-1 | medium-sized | CATSEGGNIQYF | TGTGCCACCAGTGAGGGCGGAAACATTCAGTACTTC
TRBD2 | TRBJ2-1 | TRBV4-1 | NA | CASSQGLAALYNEQFF | TGCGCCAGCAGCCAAGGACTAGCGGCCCTATACAATGAGCAGTTCTTC